This TCR beta chain originates from a study of response to subunit inactivated influenza vaccine. V was shortened by 3 bases and J by 2 bases, with 12 bases between the two germline ends. The germline V gene encodes CDR1 DFQATT and CDR2 SNEGSKA (reference sequence). The CDR3 covers 14 residues. TCRdb called the RT-PCR reads again in MiXCR, with one record for every CDR3 protein. The data show a few hundred thousand distinct CDR3 sequences, roughly a fifth seen once. The receptor was derived from a man aged 50-75 years who received an inactivated influenza vaccine. This material consisted of PBMCs from blood, taken roughly 20 months after vaccination. This chain links TRBV20-1 with TRBJ2-3; D possibly corresponds to TRBD2 (6 bases). CDR3 loop: CSASGTPDTDTQYF. In DNA, the CDR3 is TGCAGTGCTAGTGGGACTCCTGACACAGATACGCAGTATTTT.